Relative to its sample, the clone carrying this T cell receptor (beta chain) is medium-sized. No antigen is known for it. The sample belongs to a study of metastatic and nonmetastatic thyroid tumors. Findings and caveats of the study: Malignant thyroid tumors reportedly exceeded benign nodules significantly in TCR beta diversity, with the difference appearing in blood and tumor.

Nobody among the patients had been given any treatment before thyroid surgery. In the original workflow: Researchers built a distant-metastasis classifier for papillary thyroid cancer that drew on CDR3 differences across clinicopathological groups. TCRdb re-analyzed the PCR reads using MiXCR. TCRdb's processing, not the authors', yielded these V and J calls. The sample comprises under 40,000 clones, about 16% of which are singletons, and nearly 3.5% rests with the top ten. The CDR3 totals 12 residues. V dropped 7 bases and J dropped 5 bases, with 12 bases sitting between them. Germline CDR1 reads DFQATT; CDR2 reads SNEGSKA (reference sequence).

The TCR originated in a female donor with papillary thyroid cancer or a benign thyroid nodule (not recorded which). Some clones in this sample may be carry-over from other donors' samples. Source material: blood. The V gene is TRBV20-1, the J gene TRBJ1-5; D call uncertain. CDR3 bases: TGCAGTGTCAGCCGTTTATATCAGCCCCAGCATTTT. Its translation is CSVSRLYQPQHF.